A single sample gave rise to the 30 T cell receptor beta chains below, sequenced in a study of CD8 T cells in ankylosing spondylitis. TCRdb passed the 5' RACE reads through MiXCR, listing each CDR3 protein once. The sample yields about 250,000 distinct CDR3 sequences, roughly 32% seen once. Sequencing was performed on blood, either unsorted or a sorted T cell fraction (not recorded which). Every receptor here comes from a male donor with ankylosing spondylitis or in good health (not recorded which).

This clonotype came up many times. The chain couples TRBV6-5 to TRBJ2-1; 8 bases agree with TRBD2. The V and J ends lost 5 bases and 9 bases, in that order; junction bases with no gene match: 15. The CDR3 runs to 16 residues. CDR1 is MNHEY, CDR2 SVGAGI, per germline. The CDR3 coding sequence is TGTGCCAGCAGTAACCCTGGAGCGGGGGATGCACGTGAGCAGTTCTTC. This sequence encodes CASSNPGAGDAREQFF.

This chain joins TRBV7-8 and TRBJ2-1; D might be TRBD1 (6 bases). Germline assignment: CDR1 SGHVS and CDR2 FQNEAQ. This CDR3 has 13 residues. Trimming left V 4 bases short and J 9 bases short, with 13 bases between. The CDR3 region is CASSSMGAGEQFF. The CDR3 DNA reads TGTGCCAGCAGCTCCATGGGGGCCGGTGAGCAGTTCTTC.

The V call is TRBV12-3 or TRBV12-4, the J call TRBJ1-6; D is possibly TRBD1 (6 bases). The CDR3 contains 14 residues. The V gene lost 3 bases and the J gene lost 7 bases, with 10 bases spanning the gap. CDR3 amino acids: CASSLRGGNSPLHF. The CDR3 nucleotides read TGTGCCAGCAGTTTGAGGGGGGGCAATTCACCCCTCCACTTT.

The chain joins TRBV10-1 to TRBJ2-7, with D tentatively TRBD2 (6 bases). The CDR3 is 13 amino acids. CDR1 WNHNN and CDR2 SYGVQD come from the germline V gene (reference sequence). V was shortened by 10 bases and J by 1 base, with 14 bases between the two germline ends. The CDR3 loop is CAKRGLRSYEQYF. CDR3 nucleotides: TGCGCCAAACGGGGGTTGCGGTCCTACGAGCAGTACTTC.

In its sample, this clonotype was seen a few times. The genes are TRBV28 and TRBJ2-3; D is uncertain. This CDR3 contains 13 residues. Germline loops: CDR1 MDHEN, CDR2 SYDVKM. V was cut by 6 bases and J by 0 bases, with 7 bases left in between. In nucleotides, the CDR3 is TGTGCCAGCAGAGAAGGCAGCACAGATACGCAGTATTTT. Protein product: CASREGSTDTQYF.

The rearrangement links TRBV12-3 or TRBV12-4 to TRBJ2-3; 9 bases map to TRBD1. J gave up 8 bases and V 6 bases, and 12 bases lay outside the gene matches. This CDR3 comprises 15 residues. The CDR3 loop is CASRFSGTGTSTQYF. CDR3 in DNA: TGTGCCAGCAGGTTCTCCGGGACAGGGACGTCTACGCAGTATTTT.

A few counts support this clonotype. This chain connects TRBV20-1 to TRBJ1-1; TRBD1 agrees at 7 bases. Germline CDR1 DFQATT, CDR2 SNEGSKA (reference sequence). The V gene end was trimmed by 4 bases and the J gene end by 4 bases; junction bases not matched to a gene: 6. The CDR3 loop spans 13 amino acids. The CDR3 loop reads CSATQDRATEAFF. The CDR3 DNA reads TGCAGTGCTACCCAAGACAGGGCCACTGAAGCTTTCTTT.

The rearrangement joins TRBV20-1 to TRBJ2-1, with D possibly TRBD2 on 6 matching bases. Germline V CDR1 and CDR2: DFQATT, SNEGSKA (reference sequence). CDR3 length equals 12 residues. Trimming shortened V by 6 bases and J by 8 bases, and 14 bases separated the two germline ends. The DNA for the CDR3 is TGCAGTGCGGAGGGGTACGGGTATGAGCAGTTCTTC. Its protein is CSAEGYGYEQFF.

The rearrangement joins TRBV29-1 to TRBJ2-5; D call uncertain. Germline V lookup: CDR1 SQVTM, CDR2 ANQGSEA. V was pared by 1 base and J by 5 bases, with 11 bases between. The CDR3 has 13 residues. CDR3 sequence: CSVEVANRETQYF. DNA for the CDR3: TGCAGCGTTGAAGTTGCCAACCGGGAGACCCAGTACTTC.

This clonotype was found a few times. The chain combines TRBV29-1 with TRBJ2-1; weak D call: TRBD1 (6 bases). The germline V gene encodes CDR1 SQVTM and CDR2 ANQGSEA. The CDR3 length is 12 residues. The CDR3 is CSTTGEFNEQFF. CDR3 sequence (DNA): TGCAGTACGACAGGAGAATTCAATGAGCAGTTCTTC.

V usage is TRBV10-1 and J usage is TRBJ2-7; D gene unclear. V was pared by 6 bases and J by 6 bases, with 9 bases between. CDR1 is WNHNN, CDR2 SYGVQD, per germline (reference sequence). The length of the CDR3 is 11 residues. The CDR3 is CASSVGSEQYF. DNA of the CDR3: TGCGCCAGCAGCGTAGGCTCCGAGCAGTACTTC.

The V call is TRBV5-1, the J call TRBJ2-7, with TRBD1 matching over 8 bases. CDR3 length equals 15 residues. The germline V gene encodes CDR1 SGHRS and CDR2 YFSETQ. V shed 0 bases and J 5 bases; nucleotides not matched to a gene: 7. The DNA for the CDR3 is TGCGCCAGCAGCTTGGGGGGGACAGGTGGCGACGAGCAGTACTTC. Translation: CASSLGGTGGDEQYF.

V and J are TRBV6-1 and TRBJ1-2, with unresolved D. CDR1 is MNHNS and CDR2 is SASEGT in the germline V gene. Trimming stripped 1 base from V and 2 bases from J, with 11 bases between. The CDR3 is made up of 15 amino acids. CDR3 loop: CASSEEALSNYGYTF. The CDR3 DNA reads TGTGCCAGCAGTGAAGAGGCACTCTCCAACTATGGCTACACCTTC.

V and J are TRBV12-3 or TRBV12-4 and TRBJ2-3; tentatively, D is TRBD2 (6 bases). The CDR3 totals 15 residues. V lost 5 bases, J lost 0 bases, and 12 bases lay in between. This chain's CDR3 is CASSTFGTSTDTQYF. The CDR3 DNA reads as TGTGCCAGCAGTACCTTTGGGACTAGCACAGATACGCAGTATTTT.

The genes are TRBV7-2 and TRBJ2-3; 14 bases are a match to TRBD2. J gave up 5 bases and V 4 bases, and 5 bases lay outside the gene matches. The CDR3 has 16 residues. Per germline, CDR1 SGHTA and CDR2 FQGNSA. The CDR3 DNA follows: TGTGCCAGCAGCTGGACTAGCGGGGGGCAAGGAGATACGCAGTATTTT. Protein: CASSWTSGGQGDTQYF.

This chain uses TRBV12-3 or TRBV12-4 with TRBJ2-2; 9 bases are shared with TRBD1. The length of the CDR3 is 13 residues. V lost 10 bases and J lost 3; bases outside the gene matches: 3. CDR3: CAIGTGYTGELFF. CDR3 DNA: TGTGCCATAGGGACAGGGTACACCGGGGAGCTGTTTTTT.

The chain carries TRBV5-1 and TRBJ1-1; tentative D call: TRBD1 (6 bases). Trimming left V 4 bases short and J 1 base short, with 17 bases between. The CDR3 loop spans 16 amino acids. CDR1 and CDR2 from the germline V gene are SGHRS and YFSETQ. CDR3 in DNA: TGCGCCAGCAGCAAACCCCGGGACACCCAGAACACTGAAGCTTTCTTT. Amino acid sequence: CASSKPRDTQNTEAFF.

The CDR3: CSARDRQFYEQYF. For the CDR3, the DNA is TGCAGTGCTAGAGATCGACAGTTTTACGAGCAGTACTTC. V and J are TRBV20-1 and TRBJ2-7, with TRBD1 as a possible D gene (5 bases). This CDR3 is 13 amino acids long. Looked up from germline, CDR1 is DFQATT and CDR2 is SNEGSKA (reference sequence). Trimming removed 0 bases from V and 4 bases from J, with 10 bases in between.

V is TRBV5-6 and J is TRBJ2-2; TRBD2 agrees at 9 bases. The CDR3 spans 15 residues. V trimming: 5 bases; J trimming: 3 bases; junction bases outside the gene matches: 5. Germline CDR1 SGHDT, CDR2 YYEEEE. CDR3: CASSPQRGDTGELFF. CDR3 sequence (DNA): TGTGCCAGCAGTCCACAGCGGGGGGACACCGGGGAGCTGTTTTTT. The full variable domain, rest sourced from reference TRBV5-6 and TRBJ2-2, is DAGVTQSPTHLIKTRGQQVTLRCSPKSGHDTVSWYQQALGQGPQFIFQYYEEEERQRGNFPDRFSGHQFPNYSSELNVNALLLGDSALYLCASSPQRGDTGELFFGEGSRLTVL.

This clonotype has only a few counts. V gene TRBV10-3 combines with J gene TRBJ2-3; 9 bases fit TRBD1. The CDR3 runs 15 residues. V gave up 8 bases and J gave up 2 bases; unmatched junction bases: 8. Germline V CDR1 and CDR2: ENHRY, SYGVKD. The CDR3 DNA is TGTGCCATCGGCGGGGGACAGGGTCACACAGATACGCAGTATTTT. Protein sequence: CAIGGGQGHTDTQYF.

The chain recombines TRBV20-1 with TRBJ1-1, with unresolved D. V gave up 6 bases and J gave up 6 bases, with 20 bases separating them. Germline-derived CDR1 and CDR2 are DFQATT and SNEGSKA (reference sequence). The CDR3 spans 14 residues. CDR3 residues: CSAVASLKHAEAFF. CDR3 nucleotides: TGCAGTGCAGTGGCCTCCTTAAAGCACGCTGAAGCTTTCTTT.

This clonotype turned up a few times. The chain combines TRBV6-5 with TRBJ1-1; D unresolved. V was clipped by 2 bases and J by 8 bases, with 9 bases between them. Germline CDR1 is MNHEY and CDR2 is SVGAGI. This CDR3 is built from 12 residues. The CDR3 DNA reads as TGTGCCAGCAGTTACCCTCAGGCCGAAGCTTTCTTT. Translation: CASSYPQAEAFF.

The chain employs TRBV12-3 or TRBV12-4 and TRBJ2-3, with 9 bases that match TRBD2. The CDR3 is 15 residues long. V trimming: 5 bases; J trimming: 2 bases; junction bases outside the gene matches: 5. CDR3 residues: CASSPGTSSTDTQYF. The CDR3 nucleotides are TGTGCCAGCAGTCCGGGGACTAGCTCCACAGATACGCAGTATTTT.

The chain couples TRBV12-3 or TRBV12-4 to TRBJ2-3; 8 bases line up with TRBD2. CDR3 length equals 15 residues. Losses at the gene ends were 4 bases for V and 4 bases for J; bases not matched to a gene: 7. DNA of the CDR3: TGTGCCAGCAGTTCCTTAGCGGGGAGGGCAGATACGCAGTATTTT. It translates to CASSSLAGRADTQYF.

This clonotype has more than one count but fewer than ten. The V call is TRBV12-3 or TRBV12-4, the J call TRBJ2-1; 7 bases align to TRBD1. With 1 base clipped from V and 8 bases from J, the junction kept 2 bases outside the gene matches. The CDR3 loop spans 13 amino acids. The CDR3: CASSLEGAHEQFF. The CDR3 coding sequence is TGTGCCAGCAGTTTAGAGGGGGCCCATGAGCAGTTCTTC.

This clonotype was detected ten times or more. Sequence at one end of the junction differs from germline and may be a read error. The chain employs TRBV29-1 and TRBJ2-7, with a possible D match to TRBD2 (7 bases). Germline V lookup: CDR1 SQVTM, CDR2 ANQGSEA. This CDR3 spans 11 amino acids. The chain's CDR3 is CSVFWGGHRHF. The CDR3 DNA reads as TGCAGCGTTTTTTGGGGGGGACACCGTCACTTC.

This clonotype was detected many times. This chain joins TRBV6-1 and TRBJ2-5; no reliable D call. CDR1 is MNHNS, CDR2 SASEGT, per germline. This CDR3 has 13 amino acids. V gave up 6 bases and J gave up 3 bases, with 11 bases separating them. The CDR3 is CASSLTEKETQYF. The CDR3 DNA sequence: TGTGCCAGCAGCTTGACGGAAAAAGAGACCCAGTACTTC.

The V and J genes are TRBV20-1 and TRBJ2-7; tentatively, D is TRBD1 (5 bases). This CDR3 has 12 residues. V dropped 5 bases and J dropped 2 bases, with 10 bases sitting between them. Germline CDR1 DFQATT, CDR2 SNEGSKA (reference sequence). CDR3 in DNA: TGCAGTGCTCCAGACAGAACCTACGAGCAGTACTTC. Encoded protein: CSAPDRTYEQYF.

This clonotype was detected a few times. V is TRBV10-2 and J is TRBJ2-5; tentative D call: TRBD1 (6 bases). CDR1 is WSHSY, CDR2 SAAADI, per germline. With 3 bases removed from V and 5 bases from J, the gap between germline ends came to 13 bases. There are 14 residues in the CDR3. Written as DNA, the CDR3 is TGCGCCAGCAGTGAACACAGGGAGAGGGAGACCCAGTACTTC. This codes for CASSEHRERETQYF.

This clonotype was detected only a few times. The chain joins TRBV5-1 to TRBJ1-5; no firm D call. The germline gives CDR1 SGHRS, CDR2 YFSETQ. This CDR3 is 14 amino acids long. V was pared by 0 bases and J by 5 bases, with 9 bases between. CDR3 coding DNA: TGCGCCAGCAGCTTGGAGGCCGGGGATCAGCCCCAGCATTTT. Residues: CASSLEAGDQPQHF.